A single sample gave rise to the 7 T cell receptor beta chains below, sequenced in a study of blood T cells in healthy people across ages. A second about 6 to 12 cycle PCR used barcoded and J-beta primers. From the 5' RACE reads, TCRdb called clonotypes with MiXCR, one entry per CDR3 protein. The table records roughly 800,000 distinct CDR3 sequences, 55% to 75% of them present only once. Sample: blood. The receptors were gathered from a man younger than 40 in good health.

This chain uses TRBV5-1 with TRBJ2-7; a possible D gene is TRBD1 (6 bases). The CDR3 has 15 residues. Germline V CDR1 and CDR2: SGHRS, YFSETQ. V lost 0 bases to trimming and J lost 2 bases, with 12 bases between them. This CDR3 is CASSLVGRGPYEQYF. Here the CDR3 DNA reads TGCGCCAGCAGCTTGGTCGGCAGGGGACCCTACGAGCAGTACTTC.

The chain couples TRBV20-1 to TRBJ2-1; maybe TRBD1 (5 bases). Trimming left V 0 bases short and J 7 bases short, with 16 bases between. CDR3 length: 15 residues. Germline assignment: CDR1 DFQATT and CDR2 SNEGSKA (reference sequence). The CDR3 spells CSARDSKGDQNEQFF. Written as DNA, the CDR3 is TGCAGTGCTAGAGATTCCAAAGGGGATCAGAATGAGCAGTTCTTC.

This clonotype was picked up one time. The rearrangement links TRBV20-1 to TRBJ2-1; D ambiguous. V was cut by 3 bases and J by 3 bases, with 9 bases left in between. Germline CDR1 DFQATT, CDR2 SNEGSKA (reference sequence). The CDR3 extends over 13 amino acids. This CDR3 is CSASVRSYNEQFF. Written as DNA, the CDR3 is TGCAGTGCTAGTGTCAGGAGCTACAATGAGCAGTTCTTC.

The chain employs TRBV4-1 and TRBJ1-1; D gene uncertain. From germline, CDR1 is MGHRA and CDR2 YSYEKL. Trimming pared 2 bases from V and 5 bases from J, leaving 9 bases between. The CDR3 is made up of 13 amino acids. DNA for the CDR3: TGCGCCAGCAGCCAATCAGTTGCGACTGAAGCTTTCTTT. Translating gives CASSQSVATEAFF.

The rearrangement joins TRBV4-2 to TRBJ2-1; 7 bases are shared with TRBD2. The germline V gene has CDR1 LGHNA and CDR2 YNFKEQ. Unmatched junction bases numbered 4, after V lost 3 bases and J lost 2 bases. CDR3 size: 15 residues. CDR3 region: CASSHASGPYNEQFF. DNA for the CDR3: TGTGCCAGCAGCCATGCTAGCGGACCCTACAATGAGCAGTTCTTC.

Many counts were recorded for this clonotype. This chain links TRBV12-3 or TRBV12-4 with TRBJ2-3; D is possibly TRBD2 (6 bases). The CDR3 totals 13 residues. V was clipped by 6 bases and J by 6 bases, with 13 bases between them. The CDR3 coding sequence is TGTGCCAGCAGCGAGGACTATTCCGATACGCAGTATTTT. Residues: CASSEDYSDTQYF.

The sample holds a few counts of this clonotype. The chain employs TRBV29-1 and TRBJ2-5; 9 bases are a match to TRBD1. Germline values: CDR1 SQVTM, CDR2 ANQGSEA. This CDR3 spans 15 amino acids. V was pared by 6 bases and J by 1 base, with 9 bases of the junction left unmatched. The CDR3, as DNA: TGCAGCGTGATGGGGACAGGGCCAAGCCAAGAGACCCAGTACTTC. Residues: CSVMGTGPSQETQYF. Looking up the rest from reference TRBV29-1 and TRBJ2-5 gives the full variable domain: SAVISQKPSRDICQRGTSLTIQCQVDSQVTMMFWYRQQPGQSLTLIATANQGSEATYESGFVIDKFPISRPNLTFSTLTVSNMSPEDSSIYLCSVMGTGPSQETQYFGPGTRLLVL.